This TCR beta chain is drawn from a study of post-analysis software for immune sequencing data. The overall study: Courses of disease covered relapsing-remitting, secondary progressive and progressive-relapsing multiple sclerosis. Study-wide results and limits: Significantly lower normalized Chao1 diversity was found in patients with multiple sclerosis relative to controls. In patients, five or six TRBV segments were more frequent than in controls, with TRBV5-6, TRBV5-1 and TRBV20-1 among them.

TCR beta cDNA libraries included unique molecular identifiers. The source material, 1 to 10 million T cells, gave rise to roughly 500,000 cDNA molecules. MiXCR, run by TCRdb on the PCR reads, gives a single entry per CDR3 protein. The sample lists hundreds of thousands of distinct CDR3 sequences, around 47% seen once, with more than 1.5% in the top ten. The CDR3 length is 16 residues. V gave up 5 bases and J gave up 10 bases; unmatched junction bases: 18. The germline CDR1 and CDR2 sequences are SGHDN and FVKESK. About this clonotype: Its antigen is not known.

The TCR was taken from a girl between 10 and 17 years old with multiple sclerosis. The sequencing input was blood. The chain recombines TRBV14 with TRBJ2-7; 9 bases are a match to TRBD2. CDR3 protein: CASSSKLGLARGAQYF. The CDR3 bases are TGTGCCAGCAGCTCGAAGCTGGGACTAGCCCGGGGGGCCCAGTACTTC.